Below are 32 T cell receptor beta chains sequenced from a single sample in a study of long-term antiretroviral therapy in people with HIV. The assay, immunoSEQ v3.0, was run at survey level. Repertoires were generated with immunoSEQ multiplex PCR, while TCRdb's copy carries only in-frame clones and drops some. This table holds about 18,000 clones, 78% found once. This specimen consisted of unsorted PBMCs, obtained 0.3 years after starting antiretroviral therapy. Source of these receptors: a woman aged 45-59 years with HIV.

The CDR3 DNA sequence: TGCAGCGTTGGAGTGGGGGCGTACGAGACCCAGTACTTC. It translates to CSVGVGAYETQYF. V usage is TRBV29-1 and J usage is TRBJ2-5; D might be TRBD1 (6 bases). V lost 4 bases and J lost 5, with 14 bases in between. Germline V lookup: CDR1 SQVTM, CDR2 ANQGSEA. The CDR3 length is 13 residues.

The V and J genes are TRBV7-9 and TRBJ1-1; D might be TRBD1 (5 bases). V lost 1 base, J lost 0 bases, and 6 bases lay in between. CDR1 SEHNR and CDR2 FQNEAQ come from the germline V gene (reference sequence). The CDR3 length is 14 residues. The CDR3 is CASSLDRMNTEAFF. The CDR3 DNA reads TGTGCCAGCAGCTTAGACAGGATGAACACTGAAGCTTTCTTT.

This clone was seen only a few times. The rearrangement uses TRBV2 and TRBJ1-6; TRBD1 matches at 8 bases. This CDR3 region has 16 residues. The germline gives CDR1 SNHLY, CDR2 FYNNEI. Trimming removed 6 bases from V and 2 bases from J; junction bases left unmatched: 6. In DNA, the CDR3 is TGTGCCAGCAGATGGACAGGGATCACCTATAATTCACCCCTCCACTTT. It specifies CASRWTGITYNSPLHF.

CDR3 bases: TGTGCCACCAGCAGATCGAGGGACGGCAAAAACATTCAGTACTTC. This encodes CATSRSRDGKNIQYF. The chain joins TRBV15 to TRBJ2-4; perhaps D is TRBD1 or TRBD2 (5 bases each). Trimming took off 2 bases at V and 3 bases at J, with 11 bases between the two ends. This CDR3 has 15 residues. Germline-derived CDR1 and CDR2 are LNHNV and YYDKDF (reference sequence).

The CDR3: CASSHGPGQSTDTQYF. For the CDR3, the DNA is TGCGCCAGCAGCCACGGACCGGGACAGAGCACAGATACGCAGTATTTT. V gene TRBV4-1 combines with J gene TRBJ2-3, with 7 bases fitting TRBD1. The germline gives CDR1 MGHRA, CDR2 YSYEKL. J gave up 0 bases and V 3 bases, and 6 bases lay outside the gene matches. This CDR3 region has 16 residues.

In DNA, the CDR3 is TGTGCCACCAGCGGGACCCCAGGGGTCCAAGAGACCCAGTACTTC. This codes for CATSGTPGVQETQYF. V and J are TRBV15 and TRBJ2-5, with D possibly being TRBD1 (6 bases). The CDR3 consists of 15 residues. The ends were cut back, 5 bases at V and 1 base at J, with 14 bases in the middle. Germline CDR1 and CDR2: LNHNV and YYDKDF (reference sequence).

V gene TRBV9 combines with J gene TRBJ1-3; D gene unclear. The CDR3 has 11 amino acids. V was cut by 4 bases and J by 2 bases, with 1 base left in between. Germline loops: CDR1 SGDLS, CDR2 YYNGEE. CDR3 in amino acids: CASSPGNTIYF. The CDR3 DNA sequence: TGTGCCAGCAGCCCTGGAAACACCATATATTTT.

V and J are TRBV30 and TRBJ1-4; TRBD1 aligns across 7 bases. V shed 7 bases and J 8 bases; nucleotides not matched to a gene: 7. The CDR3 totals 12 residues. CDR1 and CDR2 from the germline V gene are GTSNPN and SVGIG (reference sequence). The CDR3 DNA sequence: TGTGCCTTCGGGACAGTAGCAGAAAAACTGTTTTTT. It is translated as CAFGTVAEKLFF.

This clone has only a few counts. This sequence joins TRBV28 and TRBJ2-7, with D possibly matching TRBD1 (5 bases). The germline V gene has CDR1 MDHEN and CDR2 SYDVKM. The CDR3 has 12 residues. The germline V and J ends were trimmed by 3 bases and 4 bases, with 7 bases remaining between them. The CDR3 sequence: CASSFDRYEQYF. CDR3 sequence (DNA): TGTGCCAGCAGTTTCGACAGATACGAGCAGTACTTC.

The chain recombines TRBV11-2 with TRBJ2-4, with D perhaps TRBD1 (5 bases). This CDR3 contains 13 residues. Trimming pared 0 bases from V and 8 bases from J, leaving 8 bases between. Germline V gene data show CDR1 as SGHAT and CDR2 as FQNNGV. This CDR3 is CASSLDRVDIQYF. Written as DNA, the CDR3 is TGTGCCAGCAGCTTAGACAGGGTGGACATTCAGTACTTC. Drawing the rest from reference TRBV11-2 and TRBJ2-4, the complete variable domain is EAGVAQSPRYKIIEKRQSVAFWCNPISGHATLYWYQQILGQGPKLLIQFQNNGVVDDSQLPKDRFSAERLKGVDSTLKIQPAKLEDSAVYLCASSLDRVDIQYFGAGTRLSVL.

This clone has only a few counts. V usage is TRBV18 and J usage is TRBJ1-2, with 7 bases aligning to TRBD1. Germline V CDR1 and CDR2: KGHSH, LQKENI. The CDR3 spans 13 residues. The J segment lost 4 bases and the V segment lost 3 bases, leaving 2 bases of the junction unmatched. The CDR3 DNA reads as TGTGCCAGCTCACCGGGGACAGCCTATGGCTACACCTTC. It yields the protein CASSPGTAYGYTF.

A single count supports this clone. The genes are TRBV19 and TRBJ1-1; D gene uncertain. The V and J ends lost 5 bases and 1 base respectively, with 5 bases between them. This CDR3 is built from 12 residues. Germline-derived CDR1 and CDR2 are LNHDA and SQIVND (reference sequence). The CDR3 nucleotides are TGTGCCAGTAGTCCAGGGAACACTGAAGCTTTCTTT. As protein: CASSPGNTEAFF.

The chain combines TRBV29-1 with TRBJ2-3; 7 bases align to TRBD1. Germline-derived CDR1 and CDR2 are SQVTM and ANQGSEA. With V trimmed by 5 bases and J by 6 bases, 8 bases remained unmatched. The CDR3 is made up of 13 amino acids. In DNA form, the CDR3 reads TGCAGCGTTTTATCGACAGGGCTGGATACGCAGTATTTT. This translates into CSVLSTGLDTQYF.

This clone is a singleton in its sample. CDR3 DNA sequence: TGTGCCAGCAGTGAAATAAACGGCGAGAACACTGAAGCTTTCTTT. Residues: CASSEINGENTEAFF. The rearrangement uses TRBV6-1 and TRBJ1-1; no clear D. CDR1 is MNHNS, CDR2 SASEGT, per germline. Trimming removed 2 bases from V and 1 base from J, with 11 bases in between. The CDR3 is 15 residues long.

This sequence joins TRBV5-1 and TRBJ1-1; D remains ambiguous. CDR1 is SGHRS, CDR2 YFSETQ, per germline. The V gene lost 6 bases and the J gene lost 5 bases, with 8 bases spanning the gap. The CDR3 extends over 11 amino acids. The DNA of the CDR3 is TGCGCCAGCAAGTGGGGAACTGAAGCTTTCTTT. This gives the protein CASKWGTEAFF. The full variable domain, with the rest looked up from reference TRBV5-1 and TRBJ1-1, is KAGVTQTPRYLIKTRGQQVTLSCSPISGHRSVSWYQQTPGQGLQFLFEYFSETQRNKGNFPGRFSGRQFSNSRSEMNVSTLELGDSALYLCASKWGTEAFFGQGTRLTVV.

The chain couples TRBV29-1 to TRBJ2-4; 11 bases match TRBD1. CDR3 size: 13 residues. V gave up 6 bases and J gave up 7 bases; unmatched junction bases: 5. Germline V gene data show CDR1 as SQVTM and CDR2 as ANQGSEA. The DNA of the CDR3 is TGCAGCGTATCGGACAGGGGGCTGAACATTCAGTACTTC. It yields the protein CSVSDRGLNIQYF.

This clone ranks as medium-sized (0.01 to 0.1%). This rearrangement joins TRBV6-5 to TRBJ2-5, with D unresolved. Per the germline V gene, CDR1 is MNHEY and CDR2 is SVGAGI. This CDR3 comprises 14 residues. The V end was cut by 8 bases, the J end by 0 bases, with 13 bases between. The CDR3 DNA follows: TGTGCCAGCGCCCACCCCATAAACCAAGAGACCCAGTACTTC. This encodes CASAHPINQETQYF.

This chain uses TRBV27 with TRBJ1-1; the D gene is possibly TRBD1 (5 bases). Germline assignment: CDR1 MNHEY and CDR2 SMNVEV (reference sequence). V was shortened by 4 bases and J by 0 bases, with 6 bases between the two germline ends. This CDR3 region has 13 residues. This CDR3 reads CASSWDLNTEAFF. In nucleotides, the CDR3 is TGTGCCAGCAGTTGGGACTTGAACACTGAAGCTTTCTTT.

The genes are TRBV30 and TRBJ1-2; no reliable D call. Germline V gene data show CDR1 as GTSNPN and CDR2 as SVGIG (reference sequence). The V gene lost 2 bases and the J gene lost 8 bases, with 18 bases spanning the gap. CDR3 size: 14 residues. The DNA for the CDR3 is TGTGCCTGGAGTCGGGAAGACACACTGAGGGGCTACACCTTC. Encoded protein: CAWSREDTLRGYTF.

The rearrangement links TRBV30 to TRBJ2-6; the D is unclear. CDR1 and CDR2 (germline): GTSNPN, SVGIG (reference sequence). The V end lost 1 base, the J end lost 4 bases, and 8 bases lay between the germline ends. CDR3 length: 14 amino acids. CDR3 sequence reads: CAWSGGPGANVLTF. Here the CDR3 DNA reads TGTGCCTGGAGTGGTGGCCCCGGGGCCAACGTCCTGACTTTC.

V usage is TRBV7-9 and J usage is TRBJ2-3; 15 bases map to TRBD2. V trimming: 4 bases; J trimming: 4 bases; junction bases outside the gene matches: 6. Germline CDR1 reads SEHNR; CDR2 reads FQNEAQ (reference sequence). This CDR3 is built from 17 residues. The CDR3: CASSSRTSGGAADTQYF. The CDR3 coding sequence is TGTGCCAGCAGCTCTAGGACTAGCGGGGGGGCGGCAGATACGCAGTATTTT.

This rearrangement joins TRBV6-5 to TRBJ2-1; the D gene could be TRBD1 or TRBD2 (5 bases each). Trimming shortened V by 6 bases and J by 6 bases, and 12 bases separated the two germline ends. The length of the CDR3 is 13 residues. CDR1 is MNHEY, CDR2 SVGAGI, per germline. CDR3 amino acids: CASSRDGVNEQFF. In nucleotides, the CDR3 is TGTGCCAGCAGCCGGGACGGCGTCAATGAGCAGTTCTTC.

The chain employs TRBV30 and TRBJ1-2; D may be TRBD1 (5 bases). The CDR3 loop spans 14 amino acids. V lost 2 bases and J 5 bases, leaving 15 bases between the germline ends. Germline V gene sequence: CDR1 GTSNPN, CDR2 SVGIG (reference sequence). As DNA, the CDR3 is TGTGCCTGGAGTATAGAGACAGCCTCTTATGGCTACACCTTC. This sequence encodes CAWSIETASYGYTF.

The V and J genes are TRBV7-2 and TRBJ2-7; weak D call: TRBD1 (5 bases). Germline CDR1 and CDR2: SGHTA and FQGNSA. V was clipped by 5 bases and J by 3 bases, with 11 bases between them. The CDR3 length is 13 residues. DNA for the CDR3: TGTGCCAGCAGCCTCGGACAAGACTACGAGCAGTACGTC. The encoded protein is CASSLGQDYEQYV.

This clone was observed a few times. The chain employs TRBV18 and TRBJ1-2; 8 positions agree with TRBD1. This CDR3 contains 16 residues. V was clipped by 3 bases and J by 5 bases; unmatched bases: 11. CDR1 is KGHSH, CDR2 LQKENI, per germline. CDR3 nucleotide sequence: TGTGCCAGCTCACCTGACGGTACGAGACAGGGGTATGGCTACACCTTC. It yields the protein CASSPDGTRQGYGYTF.

The chain links TRBV20-1 to TRBJ2-3; TRBD2 is a possible D gene (5 bases). Trimming left V 3 bases short and J 6 bases short, with 7 bases between. From germline, CDR1 is DFQATT and CDR2 SNEGSKA (reference sequence). This CDR3 contains 11 residues. CDR3 residues: CSASWEDTQYF. The CDR3 nucleotides are TGCAGTGCTAGTTGGGAGGATACGCAGTATTTT.

There are a few counts of this clone. V usage is TRBV14 and J usage is TRBJ2-1; D unclear. V shed 0 bases and J shed 7 bases, with 16 bases lying between them. CDR1 and CDR2 (germline): SGHDN, FVKESK. The CDR3 has 16 amino acids. The CDR3 nucleotides read TGTGCCAGCAGCCAAGATTGGCAGAATCCAAGGAATGAGCAGTTCTTC. Its protein is CASSQDWQNPRNEQFF.

This chain connects TRBV6-5 to TRBJ2-7; tentative D call: TRBD2 (6 bases). Between the trimmed V and J ends, which lost 2 bases and 5 bases, there was a span of 19 bases. CDR1 is MNHEY, CDR2 SVGAGI, per germline. The CDR3 has 16 residues. The CDR3, as DNA: TGTGCCAGCAGTTACCAGACTCGGGGGAAAGGGAACGAGCAGTACGTC. Translated: CASSYQTRGKGNEQYV.

The gene calls are TRBV30 and TRBJ1-6, with D possibly TRBD1 on 5 matching bases. V lost 3 bases, J lost 5 bases, and 14 bases lay in between. CDR3 length equals 15 residues. Germline CDR1 is GTSNPN and CDR2 is SVGIG (reference sequence). In DNA, the CDR3 is TGTGCCTGGAGAGGAGGGACGGCCAATAATTCACCCCTCCACTTT. Protein: CAWRGGTANNSPLHF.

V is TRBV27 and J is TRBJ1-5; 7 bases agree with TRBD1. Germline trimming cut 3 bases from V and 4 bases from J; bases unmatched to any gene: 9. The CDR3 spans 16 residues. Germline loops: CDR1 MNHEY, CDR2 SMNVEV (reference sequence). The CDR3 nucleotides read TGTGCCAGCAGTTTCATAGGGGGCGCGAAAAATCAGCCCCAGCATTTT. It is translated as CASSFIGGAKNQPQHF.

This chain uses TRBV2 with TRBJ1-2; TRBD1 might be the D (6 bases). V shed 5 bases and J shed 0 bases, with 19 bases lying between them. Germline V gives CDR1 SNHLY, CDR2 FYNNEI. The CDR3 runs 17 residues. CDR3 sequence reads: CASSRGQLGGSNYGYTF. The CDR3, as DNA: TGTGCCAGCAGTAGAGGACAGCTCGGCGGGTCTAACTATGGCTACACCTTC.

This clone showed up just once. The chain recombines TRBV6-1 with TRBJ2-1, with D perhaps assigned TRBD1 or TRBD2 (5 bases each). The V end lost 6 bases, the J end lost 0 bases, and 12 bases lay between the germline ends. Germline CDR1 is MNHNS and CDR2 is SASEGT. There are 15 residues in the CDR3. The CDR3 nucleotides are TGTGCCAGCAGGAGCCCAGGGACCTCCTACAATGAGCAGTTCTTC. Amino acid sequence: CASRSPGTSYNEQFF.